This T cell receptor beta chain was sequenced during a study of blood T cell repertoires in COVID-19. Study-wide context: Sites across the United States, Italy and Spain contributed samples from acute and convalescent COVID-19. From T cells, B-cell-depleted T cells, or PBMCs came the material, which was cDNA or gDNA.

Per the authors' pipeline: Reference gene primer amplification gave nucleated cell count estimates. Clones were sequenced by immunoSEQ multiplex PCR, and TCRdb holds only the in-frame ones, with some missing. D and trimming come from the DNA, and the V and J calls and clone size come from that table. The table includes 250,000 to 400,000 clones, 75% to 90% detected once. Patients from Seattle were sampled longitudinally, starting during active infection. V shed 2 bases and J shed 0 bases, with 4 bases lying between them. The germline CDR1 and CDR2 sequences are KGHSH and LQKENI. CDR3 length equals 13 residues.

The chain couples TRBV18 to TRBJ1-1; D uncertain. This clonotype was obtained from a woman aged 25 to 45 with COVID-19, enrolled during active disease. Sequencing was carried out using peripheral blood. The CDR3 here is CASSPTVNTEAFF. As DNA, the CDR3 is TGTGCCAGCTCACCAACTGTGAACACTGAAGCTTTCTTT.